A selection of T cell receptor beta chains follows, all from one sample in a study of blood T cell repertoires in COVID-19. The assay was immunoSEQ multiplex PCR, and TCRdb's table has in-frame clones only and misses some. This sample has 250,000 to 300,000 clones, with around 84% found just once. Sequenced material: PBMCs or T cells enriched from blood (not recorded which). These receptors were obtained from a man aged 25 to 40 with acute COVID-19. Each CDR3 is given with its conserved first and last residue. Fields, in order: D gene, J gene, V gene, CDR3 protein. A D gene is named only where the DNA matches it firmly.

>NA|TRBJ2-1|TRBV30
CAWTGAYNEQFF
>NA|TRBJ1-1|TRBV5-4
CASSRTGLRDTEAFF
>NA|TRBJ1-1|TRBV18
CASSRRGLPDYTEAFF
>NA|TRBJ2-1|TRBV6-5
CASSYSREAYNEQFF
>NA|TRBJ2-2|TRBV7-9
CASSLLRTENTGELFF
>TRBD2|TRBJ2-1|TRBV29-1
CSVEVGTSGVLDEQFF
>NA|TRBJ1-3|TRBV5-4
CASSSAVGGSGNTIYF
>TRBD2|TRBJ2-3|TRBV16
CASSQSFLAGSTDTQYF
>NA|TRBJ1-3|TRBV12-3/TRBV12-4
CASSPRYTIYF
>NA|TRBJ2-1|TRBV28
CASRPTEGEQFF
>NA|TRBJ2-5|TRBV11-2
CASSFRGFGETQYF
>NA|TRBJ1-1|TRBV18
CASSAVDTEAFF
>NA|TRBJ1-5|TRBV11-2
CASSLQIGEDGNQPQHF
>NA|TRBJ1-1|TRBV10-2
CASRTGDMNTEAFF
>NA|TRBJ1-2|TRBV7-6
CASSPDTNYGYTF
>NA|TRBJ2-3|TRBV5-6
CASSFFGGPSDTQYF
>NA|TRBJ2-5|TRBV13
CASSLGRFQETQYF
>TRBD1|TRBJ1-6|TRBV5-8
CASSRGGQGAAGSPLHF
>NA|TRBJ2-5|TRBV5-1
CASSDPRETQYF
>NA|TRBJ2-5|TRBV5-1
CASSLRPEGETQYF
>NA|TRBJ1-2|TRBV19
CASKGVNYGYTF
>NA|TRBJ1-4|TRBV28
CASSLDSPLGEKLFF
>TRBD1|TRBJ1-6|TRBV25-1
CASTGQAQTNSPLHF
>TRBD2|TRBJ2-3|TRBV11-3
CASSLGLGLAGSTDTQYF
>NA|TRBJ1-3|TRBV5-1
CASSALESGNTIYF
>NA|TRBJ2-5|TRBV12-5
CASALDSRYQETQYF
>TRBD1|TRBJ2-6|TRBV7-9
CASRDRAGANVLTF